This T cell receptor (beta chain) is from a study of T-cell memory formation after mild COVID-19. Each CDR3 protein is one row after TCRdb ran MiXCR on the 5' RACE reads. The repertoire holds about 240,000 distinct CDR3 sequences, with 9.4% as singletons. With 7 bases clipped from V and 3 bases from J, the junction kept 2 bases outside the gene matches. The CDR3 length is 13 residues. Sequenced input: PBMCs or a T cell subset sorted from them (not recorded which). The TCR originated in a man between 18 and 29 years old who had mild COVID-19 (a few samples of this study predate the infection). Cell type and time point are not known. The V and J genes are TRBV12-3 or TRBV12-4 and TRBJ2-3; 9 positions agree with TRBD1. The CDR3 protein is CASTTGGTDTQYF. CDR3 DNA sequence: TGTGCCAGCACGACAGGGGGAACAGATACGCAGTATTTT.